This is a list of T cell receptor beta chains from one sample in a study of glioma-infiltrating T cells. TCRdb independently ran MiXCR on the multiplex PCR reads; one entry per CDR3 protein. The sample consists of 150,000 to 200,000 distinct CDR3 sequences, roughly 32% of them appearing once. Sequencing input: glioma tissue, nonneoplastic brain tissue, or PBMCs (not recorded which). The receptors come from a human donor with low-grade glioma or glioblastoma, undergoing nonglioma brain surgery, or in good health (not recorded which). Each CDR3 is given with its conserved first and last residue. D genes are given only for firm matches. The size of a clone is reported for some rows only, either as once, few or many, or as a class for expanded clones.

V gene	J gene	D gene	clone size	CDR3 protein	CDR3 DNA
TRBV20-1	TRBJ1-6	.	many	CSARSWWGPLHF	TGCAGTGCTAGATCCTGGTGGGGACCCCTCCACTTT
TRBV20-1	TRBJ2-3	TRBD2	.	CSASLAGVKDTQYF	TGCAGTGCTTCACTAGCGGGAGTTAAAGATACGCAGTATTTT
TRBV6-5	TRBJ2-7	TRBD2	.	CASSWRAGGHYEQYF	TGTGCCAGCAGTTGGCGAGCGGGAGGGCACTACGAGCAGTACTTC
TRBV27	TRBJ2-5	TRBD2	once	CASSPMSGSVTQYF	TGTGCCAGCAGTCCGATGAGCGGGAGTGTGACCCAGTACTTC
TRBV3-1	TRBJ1-2	.	many	CASSVPGQAGYGYTF	TGTGCCAGCAGCGTACCGGGACAAGCGGGATATGGCTACACCTTC
TRBV30	TRBJ1-1	TRBD1	.	CAWSGETGGPNTEAFF	TGTGCCTGGAGTGGAGAGACAGGGGGGCCTAACACTGAAGCTTTCTTT
TRBV27	TRBJ1-5	.	once	CARSDNQPQNF	TGTGCCAGAAGTGACAATCAGCCCCAGAATTTT
TRBV3-1	TRBJ2-2	.	.	CASSHVTVTGELFF	TGTGCCAGCAGCCACGTGACAGTAACCGGGGAGCTGTTTTTT
TRBV28	TRBJ1-5	.	many	CASTVGVGLMGGQHF	TGTGCCAGCACTGTCGGCGTCGGTTTGATGGGGGGCCAGCATTTT
TRBV19	TRBJ2-1	.	few	CASSIFSTTWNEQFF	TGTGCCAGTAGTATCTTCTCGACAACCTGGAATGAGCAGTTCTTC
TRBV3-1	TRBJ1-2	TRBD1	many	CASSLTGGIGYTF	TGTGCCAGCAGCCTTACAGGGGGCATCGGCTACACCTTC
TRBV27	TRBJ2-3	TRBD2	many	CASSDPGLAGPTDTQYF	TGTGCCAGCAGTGACCCAGGACTAGCGGGGCCCACAGATACGCAGTATTTT
TRBV12-3/TRBV12-4	TRBJ2-3	.	many	CASTDQTGDTQYF	TGTGCCAGCACCGACCAGACAGGCGATACGCAGTATTTT
TRBV28	TRBJ2-5	.	many	CASSFRPQETQYF	TGTGCCAGCAGTTTTAGGCCGCAAGAGACCCAGTACTTC
TRBV28	TRBJ1-4	.	.	CASSSQKGKGFGEKLFF	TGTGCCAGCAGTTCACAGAAAGGGAAGGGCTTCGGTGAAAAACTGTTTTTT
TRBV29-1	TRBJ2-7	TRBD1	.	CSVEGRDRAHEQYF	TGCAGCGTTGAAGGCCGGGACAGGGCCCACGAGCAGTACTTC
TRBV29-1	TRBJ2-7	TRBD1	.	CSVGGTGFEQYF	TGCAGCGTTGGAGGGACAGGGTTCGAGCAGTACTTC
TRBV29-1	TRBJ1-1	.	many	CSVVPTNTEAFF	TGCAGCGTTGTACCCACGAACACTGAAGCTTTCTTT
TRBV28	TRBJ1-5	TRBD1	once	CASRSADRDNRPQHF	TGTGCCAGCAGATCCGCGGACAGGGATAATCGGCCCCAGCATTTT
TRBV29-1	TRBJ2-7	TRBD1	once	CSVEWTGRYEQYF	TGCAGCGTTGAGTGGACAGGGCGGTACGAGCAGTACTTC
TRBV7-9	TRBJ2-7	TRBD1	many	CASSSGQGANEQYF	TGTGCCAGCAGCTCCGGACAGGGAGCAAACGAGCAGTACTTC
TRBV6-2/TRBV6-3	TRBJ1-5	.	.	CVSSSPGGYSNQPQHF	TGTGTTAGCAGTTCCCCCGGGGGGTATAGCAATCAGCCCCAGCATTTT
TRBV27	TRBJ2-7	TRBD1	.	CASSLPGDRGYEQYF	TGTGCCAGCAGTTTACCCGGGGACAGGGGCTACGAGCAGTACTTC
TRBV12-3/TRBV12-4	TRBJ1-1	.	few	CASSPTGQRGEAFF	TGTGCCAGCAGCCCTACGGGTCAACGGGGTGAAGCTTTCTTT
TRBV5-4	TRBJ2-3	.	.	CASSFLGRRTDTQYF	TGTGCCAGCAGCTTCCTGGGACGTCGCACAGATACGCAGTATTTT
TRBV18	TRBJ2-7	TRBD2	many	CASSPVLADYSYEQYF	TGTGCCAGCTCACCTGTACTAGCGGACTACTCCTACGAGCAGTACTTC
TRBV24-1	TRBJ2-2	.	many	CATSDHDSNTGELFF	TGTGCCACCAGTGACCATGACAGCAACACCGGGGAGCTGTTTTTT
TRBV11-2	TRBJ2-7	.	once	CASILGQGGIYEQYF	TGTGCCAGCATCCTAGGGCAGGGAGGTATCTACGAGCAGTACTTC
TRBV6-6	TRBJ1-1	.	many	CASSYIGAGDTEAFF	TGTGCCAGCAGTTACATAGGGGCGGGGGACACTGAAGCTTTCTTT
TRBV12-3/TRBV12-4	TRBJ2-1	TRBD2	many	CASSPGLAANNEQFF	TGTGCCAGCAGCCCGGGACTAGCGGCTAACAATGAGCAGTTCTTC
TRBV19	TRBJ1-5	TRBD1	.	CASIATGTGGINQPQHF	TGTGCCAGTATCGCGACCGGGACAGGGGGAATCAATCAGCCCCAGCATTTT
TRBV30	TRBJ2-1	.	.	CAWTGTLSPYNEQFF	TGTGCCTGGACCGGGACGCTCAGCCCCTACAATGAGCAGTTCTTC
TRBV20-1	TRBJ1-1	.	many	CSARDQGQNTEAFF	TGCAGTGCTAGAGATCAAGGACAGAACACTGAAGCTTTCTTT
TRBV5-1	TRBJ1-2	TRBD1	few	CASSLVSGGESGGYTF	TGCGCCAGCAGCTTGGTCTCAGGGGGCGAGTCTGGTGGCTACACCTTC
TRBV6-2/TRBV6-3	TRBJ1-1	.	many	CASSYSKRRRANTEAFF	TGTGCCAGCAGTTACTCGAAAAGGCGGAGGGCGAACACTGAAGCTTTCTTT
TRBV4-3	TRBJ1-2	.	few	CTSSEGTGDYGYTF	TGCACCAGCAGCGAGGGGACCGGAGACTATGGCTACACCTTC
TRBV4-3	TRBJ2-7	TRBD2	few	CASSQGFQAGPYEQYF	TGCGCCAGCAGCCAAGGATTTCAAGCGGGACCCTACGAGCAGTACTTC
TRBV28	TRBJ2-5	TRBD1	many	CASSLVGGGRETQYF	TGTGCCAGCAGTTTAGTAGGGGGCGGTCGGGAGACCCAGTACTTC
TRBV28	TRBJ1-2	.	many	CASSLGQHYGYTF	TGTGCCAGCAGTTTAGGACAGCACTATGGCTACACCTTC
TRBV20-1	TRBJ2-7	.	.	CSVGVAAADEQYF	TGCAGCGTAGGGGTAGCGGCCGCCGATGAGCAGTACTTT
TRBV6-2/TRBV6-3	TRBJ1-5	.	many	CASSYSSVRQPQHF	TGTGCCAGCAGTTACTCGTCAGTCAGACAGCCCCAGCATTTT
TRBV5-5	TRBJ2-1	.	.	CASSSRPLGDEQFF	TGTGCCAGCAGCTCAAGACCGCTGGGGGACGAGCAGTTCTTC
TRBV12-3/TRBV12-4	TRBJ1-5	.	.	CDSSHSLAQHF	TGTGACAGCAGTCATTCTCTAGCCCAGCATTTT
TRBV7-2	TRBJ2-7	TRBD2	once	CASSLGGGSNSYEQYF	TGTGCCAGCAGCTTAGGGGGGGGGTCCAACTCCTACGAGCAGTACTTC
TRBV12-3/TRBV12-4	TRBJ2-5	TRBD1	many	CASSPGQGLQETQYF	TGTGCCAGCAGTCCGGGACAGGGACTCCAAGAGACCCAGTACTTC
TRBV4-2	TRBJ2-3	TRBD2	many	CASSREAGGPTDTQYF	TGTGCCAGCAGCCGAGAAGCGGGAGGGCCGACAGATACGCAGTATTTT
TRBV24-1	TRBJ2-1	TRBD1	.	CSTSDRDRGVNGQFF	TGTTCCACCAGTGATCGGGACAGGGGCGTCAATGGGCAGTTCTTC